This TCR beta chain was sequenced during a study of blood T cell repertoires in COVID-19 (dated by TCRdb to about 2020). About the full investigation: Collaborator samples came from the United States, Italy and Spain and covered acute and convalescent phases of COVID-19. The repertoires were made available in a free public database intended to serve as a resource for research on the immune response to SARS-CoV-2. The samples were drawn from two sources: the first 160 participants of the ongoing ImmuneRACE study, and 1,000 to 1,500 subjects contributed by 6 global collaborators. The sample metadata nearly always contained a de-identified subject ID, COVID-19 status, age in years and sex. The prospective study material was composed of cDNA or gDNA derived from T cells, B-cell-depleted T cells, or PBMCs. Deeply sampled blood TCRbeta repertoires from subjects exposed to, actively infected with, or recovered from COVID-19 were included in the dataset. Where HLA class I and class II types were available, the types were taken from metadata supplied by the sample provider, not from assay-based typing. Broad study findings and their caveats: The amount of clinical and demographic metadata varied by source and participant and was provided uncurated.

A note on this clone: This receptor's antigen is unknown. No base-level quality is on record; no much larger clone is a single base apart.

Each collaborating institution followed its own protocols to collect whole blood in K2EDTA tubes. Collaborator samples were shipped for TCRbeta analysis as frozen whole blood, isolated PBMCs, or DNA extracted from either sample type. TCRbeta CDR3 regions were amplified from genomic DNA using the immunoSEQ Assay, a bias-controlled multiplex PCR. The original methods were these. The number of nucleated cells in each sample was estimated by amplification of reference gene primers within the assay. To quantify the absolute abundance of each unique TCRbeta CDR3 rearrangement, sequence reads were collapsed and filtered. Productive Simpson clonality was computed per sample as the square root of Simpson's diversity index over productive rearrangements. The immuneACCESS repertoire file appears here via TCRdb, limited to in-frame rearrangements. These files lack a portion of the clones; in checked studies, under half of the deficit traces to unresolved V genes, and the cause of the others is not known. Clone size and the V and J calls come from that table; the DNA yielded D and trimming. Within this sample are fewer than 250,000 clones, with approximately 81% of them counted one time only. The ten largest clones add up to just under 20% of the sample.

The receptor was derived from a man aged 25-45 years with active or convalescent COVID-19. The specimen was peripheral blood.

The DNA sequence is as follows: TGTGCCAGCAGCTTCAGGGGGCAGACTGAAGCTTTCTTT. This gives the protein CASSFRGQTEAFF. The chain is made from TRBV7-3 and TRBJ1-1; 8 junctional bases match TRBD1. Based on the germline V gene, the CDR1 and CDR2 sequences are SGHTA and FQGTGA. Clipping removes 3 bases from V and 5 bases from J, with 2 as the unmatched junction base count. Spanning cysteine to phenylalanine, the CDR3 consists of 13 amino acids. This entry keeps only the CDR3 DNA: 39 bases, framed from base 1. Reference TRBV7-3 and TRBJ1-1 proteins supply the regions before and after the CDR3; the full variable domain is: GAGVSQTPSNKVTEKGKYVELRCDPISGHTALYWYRQSLGQGPEFLIYFQGTGAADDSGLPNDRFFAVRPEGSVSTLKIQRTERGDSAVYLCASSFRGQTEAFFGQGTRLTVV.